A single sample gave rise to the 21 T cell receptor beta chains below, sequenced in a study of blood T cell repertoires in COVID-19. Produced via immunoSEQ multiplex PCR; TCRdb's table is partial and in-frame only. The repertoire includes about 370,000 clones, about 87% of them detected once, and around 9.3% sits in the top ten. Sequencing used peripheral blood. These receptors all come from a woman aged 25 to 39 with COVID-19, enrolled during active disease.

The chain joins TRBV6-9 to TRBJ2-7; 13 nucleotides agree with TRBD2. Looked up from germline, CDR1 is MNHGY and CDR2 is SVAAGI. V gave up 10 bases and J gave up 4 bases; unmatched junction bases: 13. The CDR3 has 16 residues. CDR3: CATKQRTSGSRYEQYF. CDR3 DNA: TGTGCCACCAAACAGCGGACTAGCGGGAGTCGGTACGAGCAGTACTTC.

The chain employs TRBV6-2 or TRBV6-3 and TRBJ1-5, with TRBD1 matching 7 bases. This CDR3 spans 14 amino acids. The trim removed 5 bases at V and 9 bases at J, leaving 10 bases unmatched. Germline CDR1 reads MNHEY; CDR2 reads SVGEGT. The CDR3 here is CASSTRDSLWPQHF. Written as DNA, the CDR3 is TGTGCCAGCAGTACCCGGGACAGTCTCTGGCCCCAGCATTTT.

In nucleotides, the CDR3 is TGTGCCAGCAGCCTTACAGGGCTCAATCAGCCCCAGCATTTT. Protein sequence: CASSLTGLNQPQHF. J is TRBJ1-5 and V is TRBV11-1, with a weak D call TRBD1 (6 bases). Trimming cost V 5 bases and J 3 bases, with 11 bases left between them. Germline assignment: CDR1 SGHAT and CDR2 FQDESV (reference sequence). This CDR3 spans 14 amino acids.

The CDR3 reads CASSLEAGTYGYTF. CDR3 coding DNA: TGCGCCAGCAGCTTGGAAGCGGGGACCTATGGCTACACCTTC. This chain uses TRBV5-1 with TRBJ1-2; D is perhaps TRBD1 (5 bases). With 0 bases removed from V and 4 bases from J, the gap between germline ends came to 10 bases. Germline lookup yields CDR1 SGHRS and CDR2 YFSETQ. This CDR3 has 14 amino acids.

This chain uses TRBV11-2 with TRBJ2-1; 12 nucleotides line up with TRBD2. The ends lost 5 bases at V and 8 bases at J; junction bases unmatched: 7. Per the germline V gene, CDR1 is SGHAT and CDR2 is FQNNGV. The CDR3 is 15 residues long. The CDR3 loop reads CASSQRLAGEHEQFF. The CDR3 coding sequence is TGTGCCAGCAGCCAAAGACTAGCGGGAGAGCATGAGCAGTTCTTC.

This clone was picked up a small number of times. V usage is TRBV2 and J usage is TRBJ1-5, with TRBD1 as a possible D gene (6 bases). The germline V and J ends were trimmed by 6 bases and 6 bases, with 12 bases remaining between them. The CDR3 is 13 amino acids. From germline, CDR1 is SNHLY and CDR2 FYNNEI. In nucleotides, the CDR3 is TGTGCCAGCAGGTCGGGGGGCCTTCAGCCCCAGCATTTT. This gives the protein CASRSGGLQPQHF.

The CDR3 DNA reads TGTGCCAGCTCACCGAGACAGGCTAACTATGGCTACACCTTC. This codes for CASSPRQANYGYTF. The rearrangement joins TRBV18 to TRBJ1-2, with D perhaps matching TRBD1 (6 bases). V was clipped by 3 bases and J by 0 bases, with 8 bases between them. This CDR3 comprises 14 residues. Germline CDR1 KGHSH, CDR2 LQKENI.

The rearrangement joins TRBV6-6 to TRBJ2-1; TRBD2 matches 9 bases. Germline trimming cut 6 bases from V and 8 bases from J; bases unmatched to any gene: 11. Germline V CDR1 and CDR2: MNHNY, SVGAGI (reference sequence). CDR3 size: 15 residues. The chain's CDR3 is CASRIWREGRDEQFF. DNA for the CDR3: TGTGCCAGCAGAATCTGGCGGGAGGGCCGCGATGAGCAGTTCTTC.

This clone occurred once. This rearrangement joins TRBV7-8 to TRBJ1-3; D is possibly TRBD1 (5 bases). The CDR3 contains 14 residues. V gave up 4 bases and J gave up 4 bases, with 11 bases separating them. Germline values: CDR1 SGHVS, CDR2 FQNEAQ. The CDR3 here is CASSSSRVGNTIYF. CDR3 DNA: TGTGCCAGCAGCTCTTCCAGGGTGGGAAACACCATATATTTT.

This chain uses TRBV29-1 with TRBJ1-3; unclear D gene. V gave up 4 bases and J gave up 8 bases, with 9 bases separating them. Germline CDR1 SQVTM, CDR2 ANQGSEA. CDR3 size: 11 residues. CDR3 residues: CSVVGSDTIYF. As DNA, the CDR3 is TGCAGCGTTGTTGGGAGCGACACCATATATTTT.

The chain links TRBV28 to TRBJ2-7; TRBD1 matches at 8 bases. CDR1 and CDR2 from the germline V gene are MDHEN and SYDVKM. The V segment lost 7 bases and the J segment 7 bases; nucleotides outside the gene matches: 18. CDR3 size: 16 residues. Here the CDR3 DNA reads TGTGCCAGCAACAGTGCCGGACAGGGTAGGGGTAGGGAGCAGTACTTC. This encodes CASNSAGQGRGREQYF. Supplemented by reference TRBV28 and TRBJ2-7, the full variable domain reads DVKVTQSSRYLVKRTGEKVFLECVQDMDHENMFWYRQDPGLGLRLIYFSYDVKMKEKGDIPEGYSVSREKKERFSLILESASTNQTSMYLCASNSAGQGRGREQYFGPGTRLTVT.

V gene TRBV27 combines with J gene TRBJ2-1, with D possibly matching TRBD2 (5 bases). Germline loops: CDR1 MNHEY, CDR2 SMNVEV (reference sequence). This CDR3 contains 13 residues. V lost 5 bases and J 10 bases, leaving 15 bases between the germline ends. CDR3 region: CASSPFGGWEQFF. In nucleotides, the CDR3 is TGTGCCAGCAGTCCCTTTGGCGGGTGGGAGCAGTTCTTC.

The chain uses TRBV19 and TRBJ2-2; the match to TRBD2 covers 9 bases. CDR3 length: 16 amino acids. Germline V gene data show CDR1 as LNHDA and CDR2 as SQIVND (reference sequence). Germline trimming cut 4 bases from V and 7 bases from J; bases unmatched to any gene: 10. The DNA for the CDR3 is TGTGCCAGTAGTAGGCTGTCTAGCGGGACTGTCGGGGAGCTGTTTTTT. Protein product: CASSRLSSGTVGELFF.

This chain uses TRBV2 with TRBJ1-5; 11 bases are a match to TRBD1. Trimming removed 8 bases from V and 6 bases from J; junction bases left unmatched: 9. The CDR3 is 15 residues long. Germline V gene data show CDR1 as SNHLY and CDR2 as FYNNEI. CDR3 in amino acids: CASARDRGLGQPQHF. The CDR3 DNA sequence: TGTGCCAGCGCCCGGGACAGGGGGTTGGGTCAGCCCCAGCATTTT.

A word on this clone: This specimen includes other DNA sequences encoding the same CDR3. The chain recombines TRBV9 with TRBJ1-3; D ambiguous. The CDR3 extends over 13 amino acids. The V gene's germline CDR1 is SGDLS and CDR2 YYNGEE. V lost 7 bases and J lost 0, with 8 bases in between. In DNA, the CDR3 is TGTGCCAGCTCCGTCGGCTCTGGAAACACCATATATTTT. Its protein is CASSVGSGNTIYF.

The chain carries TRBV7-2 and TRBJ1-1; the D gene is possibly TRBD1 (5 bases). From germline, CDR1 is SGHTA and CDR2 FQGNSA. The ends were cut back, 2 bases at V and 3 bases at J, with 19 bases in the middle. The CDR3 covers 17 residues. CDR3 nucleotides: TGTGCCAGCAGCTTATTCCCCGGGGGAGTAAAGGACACTGAAGCTTTCTTT. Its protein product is CASSLFPGGVKDTEAFF.

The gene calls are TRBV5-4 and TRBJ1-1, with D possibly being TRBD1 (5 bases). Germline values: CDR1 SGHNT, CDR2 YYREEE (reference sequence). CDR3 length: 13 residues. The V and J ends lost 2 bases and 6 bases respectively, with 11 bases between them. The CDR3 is CASSFQGRPEAFF. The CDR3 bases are TGTGCCAGCAGCTTTCAGGGCCGGCCTGAAGCTTTCTTT.

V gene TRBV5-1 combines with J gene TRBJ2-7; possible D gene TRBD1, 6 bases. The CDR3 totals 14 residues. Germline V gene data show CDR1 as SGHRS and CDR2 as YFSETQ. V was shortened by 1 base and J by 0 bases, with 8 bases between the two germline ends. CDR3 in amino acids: CASSLWTDSYEQYF. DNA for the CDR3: TGCGCCAGCAGCTTGTGGACAGACTCCTACGAGCAGTACTTC.

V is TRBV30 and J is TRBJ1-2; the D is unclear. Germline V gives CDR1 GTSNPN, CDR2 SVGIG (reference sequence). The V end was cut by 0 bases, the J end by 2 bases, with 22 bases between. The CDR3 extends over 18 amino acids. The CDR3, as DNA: TGTGCCTGGAGTGTTATTTTCGGGATTGCCAACTTAAACTATGGCTACACCTTC. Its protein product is CAWSVIFGIANLNYGYTF.

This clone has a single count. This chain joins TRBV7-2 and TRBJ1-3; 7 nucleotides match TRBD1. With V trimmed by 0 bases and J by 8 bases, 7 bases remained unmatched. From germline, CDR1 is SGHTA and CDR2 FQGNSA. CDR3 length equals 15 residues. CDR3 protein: CASSLAAGGLDTIYF. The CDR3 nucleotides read TGTGCCAGCAGCTTAGCGGCAGGGGGGCTCGACACCATATATTTT.

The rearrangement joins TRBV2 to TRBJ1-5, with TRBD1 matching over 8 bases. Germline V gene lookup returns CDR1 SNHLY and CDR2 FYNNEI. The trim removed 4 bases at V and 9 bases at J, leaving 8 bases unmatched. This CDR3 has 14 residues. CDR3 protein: CASSGSGGLGPQHF. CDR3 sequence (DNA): TGTGCCAGCAGTGGGTCAGGGGGCCTTGGGCCCCAGCATTTT.